This T cell receptor beta chain was captured in a study of cytomegalovirus exposure and HLA in healthy donors. This CDR3 is built from 12 residues. V was cut by 2 bases and J by 2 bases, with 3 bases left in between. Germline-derived CDR1 and CDR2 are LNHDA and SQIVND (reference sequence). The PCR employed 60 Vbeta primers together with 13 Jbeta primers. Original data processing: Per a later analysis, the number of unique TCR beta chains was about 80 million, of which 9 million to 12 million were shared. Generated by immunoSEQ multiplex PCR, the TCRdb table keeps only in-frame clones and is missing some. The V and J calls and clone size were taken over from that table, and D and trimming were inferred from the DNA. The table lists approximately 160,000 clones, about 64% of them singletons.

Sequenced material: PBMCs. This sequence was found in a man over 45 in good health and CMV-seronegative. The rearrangement joins TRBV19 to TRBJ1-2; no clear D. The CDR3 coding sequence is TGTGCCAGTAGTATACCGAACTATGGCTACACCTTC. Translated: CASSIPNYGYTF.